A single sample gave rise to the 2 T cell receptor beta chains below, sequenced in a study of tumor and adjacent non-tumor tissue in lung cancer. A modified ARM-PCR protocol with three rounds of nested PCR amplified TCRbeta. One entry per CDR3 protein, called by TCRdb with MiXCR from the multiplex PCR reads. The data hold approximately 76,000 distinct CDR3 sequences, with approximately 71% observed a single time. The template was RNA from unsorted bulk tissue. Sequencing used lung tumor tissue. The receptors shown here come from a woman in her seventies with non-small cell lung cancer.

As regards this clonotype: The CDR3 carries no conserved terminal phenylalanine or tryptophan, so it likely arises from a read error. The rearrangement uses TRBV11-3 and TRBJ2-1; D is ambiguous. This CDR3 region has 13 residues. CDR1 is SGHNT and CDR2 is YENEEA in the germline V gene. The CDR3 reads CASSSPQRAEQFI. The CDR3 DNA sequence: TGTGCTAGCAGCTCCCCACAAAGGGCTGAGCAGTTCATC.

The rearrangement links TRBV11-3 to TRBJ2-5, with 7 positions matching TRBD1. Germline V gives CDR1 SGHNT, CDR2 YENEEA. CDR3 length: 18 residues. The V segment lost 1 base and the J segment 2 bases; nucleotides outside the gene matches: 13. The CDR3: CASSLVGEPGTVQETQYF. The CDR3 DNA reads TGTGCCAGCAGCTTAGTCGGTGAGCCCGGGACAGTACAAGAGACCCAGTACTTC.